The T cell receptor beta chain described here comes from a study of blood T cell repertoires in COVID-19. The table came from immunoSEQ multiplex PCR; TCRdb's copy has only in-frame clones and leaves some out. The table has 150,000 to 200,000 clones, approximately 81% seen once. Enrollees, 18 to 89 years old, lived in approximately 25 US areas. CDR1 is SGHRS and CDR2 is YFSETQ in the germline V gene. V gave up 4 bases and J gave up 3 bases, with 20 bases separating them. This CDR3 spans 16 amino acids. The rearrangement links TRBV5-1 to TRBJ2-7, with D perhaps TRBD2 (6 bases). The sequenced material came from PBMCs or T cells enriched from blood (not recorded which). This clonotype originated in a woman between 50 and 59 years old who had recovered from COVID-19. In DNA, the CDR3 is TGCGCCAGCAGCCCCAAAGGAGGGCTCGCGGACTACGAGCAGTACTTC. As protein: CASSPKGGLADYEQYF. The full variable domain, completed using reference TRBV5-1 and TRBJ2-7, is KAGVTQTPRYLIKTRGQQVTLSCSPISGHRSVSWYQQTPGQGLQFLFEYFSETQRNKGNFPGRFSGRQFSNSRSEMNVSTLELGDSALYLCASSPKGGLADYEQYFGPGTRLTVT.